The 10 T cell receptor beta chains listed next were all sequenced from one sample in a study of identical twins. TCRdb analysed the 5' RACE reads with MiXCR anew, one entry per CDR3 protein. Of about 250,000 distinct CDR3 sequences in the sample, over 12% were seen once. Material: memory (CD45RO+) T cells sorted from blood. All receptors derive from a woman between 18 and 29 years old in good health.

This clonotype was seen a handful of times. CDR3 region: CASSFQGAGYEQYF. The CDR3 DNA reads TGTGCCAGCAGCTTTCAAGGGGCTGGGTACGAGCAGTACTTC. The chain employs TRBV27 and TRBJ2-7, with D possibly being TRBD1 (5 bases). The CDR3 runs to 14 residues. Germline lookup yields CDR1 MNHEY and CDR2 SMNVEV (reference sequence). V lost 6 bases, J lost 4 bases, and 16 bases lay in between.

The chain links TRBV19 to TRBJ2-1; 9 bases line up with TRBD2. This CDR3 has 16 amino acids. V shed 6 bases and J 8 bases; nucleotides not matched to a gene: 14. Germline V gives CDR1 LNHDA, CDR2 SQIVND (reference sequence). CDR3 in amino acids: CASSVWGSGSSDEQFF. CDR3 DNA sequence: TGTGCCAGTAGCGTCTGGGGTAGCGGGAGCAGCGATGAGCAGTTCTTC.

Ten or more counts support this clonotype. The chain joins TRBV20-1 to TRBJ1-2; possible D gene TRBD1, 5 bases. This CDR3 has 14 amino acids. CDR1 and CDR2 from the germline V gene are DFQATT and SNEGSKA (reference sequence). The germline V and J ends were trimmed by 4 bases and 3 bases, with 15 bases remaining between them. The CDR3 sequence is CSATPGGADYGYTF. The CDR3 DNA sequence: TGCAGTGCTACGCCCGGGGGAGCTGACTATGGCTACACCTTC.

This CDR3 is CASSEGGRYEQYF. The CDR3 region has the DNA TGTGCCAGCAGTGAGGGGGGGCGCTACGAGCAGTACTTC. The V and J genes are TRBV25-1 and TRBJ2-7; a possible D gene is TRBD2 (7 bases). Trimming pared 3 bases from V and 3 bases from J, leaving 9 bases between. The germline gives CDR1 MGHDK, CDR2 SYGVNS. CDR3 length equals 13 residues.

This clonotype came up a few times. The chain links TRBV3-1 to TRBJ1-6; D perhaps matches TRBD1 (5 bases). CDR3 length: 13 amino acids. Per the germline V gene, CDR1 is LGHDT and CDR2 is YNNKEL (reference sequence). The V and J ends lost 7 bases and 4 bases respectively, with 8 bases between them. In nucleotides, the CDR3 is TGTGCCAGCACCGGGACGTATAATTCACCCCTCCACTTT. Its protein product is CASTGTYNSPLHF.

The sample holds a few counts of this clonotype. This rearrangement joins TRBV12-3 or TRBV12-4 to TRBJ2-1, with TRBD2 matching 9 bases. With 4 bases clipped from V and 2 bases from J, the junction kept 6 bases outside the gene matches. This CDR3 is 16 amino acids long. CDR3 sequence (DNA): TGTGCCAGCAGTTACGCTAGCGGGGTCACCTACAATGAGCAGTTCTTC. Its translation is CASSYASGVTYNEQFF.

The chain employs TRBV27 and TRBJ2-5; 8 nucleotides line up with TRBD1. The CDR3 consists of 14 residues. Germline V gene data show CDR1 as MNHEY and CDR2 as SMNVEV (reference sequence). V was pared by 6 bases and J by 4 bases, with 7 bases of the junction left unmatched. The DNA of the CDR3 is TGTGCCAGCAGCCAGGGGACAGGAGGAGAGACCCAGTACTTC. As protein: CASSQGTGGETQYF.

V usage is TRBV12-3 or TRBV12-4 and J usage is TRBJ1-2; TRBD1 aligns across 11 bases. The J segment lost 8 bases and the V segment lost 3 bases, leaving 5 bases of the junction unmatched. The CDR3 is 14 residues long. The CDR3 nucleotides are TGTGCCAGCAGTTTTGGGACAGGGGGACCCGGCTACACCTTC. Translated, it gives CASSFGTGGPGYTF.

CDR3 protein: CASSQGWGTATGELFF. The DNA of the CDR3 is TGCGCCAGCAGCCAAGGTTGGGGGACAGCCACCGGGGAGCTGTTTTTT. The rearrangement uses TRBV4-3 and TRBJ2-2, with 7 positions matching TRBD1. V was pared by 1 base and J by 4 bases, with 6 bases of the junction left unmatched. This CDR3 has 16 amino acids. Germline assignment: CDR1 LGHNA and CDR2 YSLEER.

This clonotype was counted at least ten times. V usage is TRBV7-2 and J usage is TRBJ2-1; 8 bases fit TRBD2. Germline-derived CDR1 and CDR2 are SGHTA and FQGNSA. V trimming: 5 bases; J trimming: 2 bases; junction bases outside the gene matches: 5. The CDR3 extends over 15 amino acids. CDR3 sequence: CASSRLAPTYNEQFF. CDR3 sequence (DNA): TGTGCCAGCAGCAGACTAGCGCCTACCTACAATGAGCAGTTCTTC.